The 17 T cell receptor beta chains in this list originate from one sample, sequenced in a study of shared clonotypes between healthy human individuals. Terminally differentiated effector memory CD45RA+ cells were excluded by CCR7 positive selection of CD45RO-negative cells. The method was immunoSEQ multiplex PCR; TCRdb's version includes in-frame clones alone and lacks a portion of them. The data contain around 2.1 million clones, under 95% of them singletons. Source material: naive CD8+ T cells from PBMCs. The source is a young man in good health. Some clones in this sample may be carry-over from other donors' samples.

The DNA for the CDR3 is TGTGCCAGCCGTCTCGCGGGCTCCTACAATGAGCAGTTCTTC. Protein sequence: CASRLAGSYNEQFF. The V gene is TRBV5-6, the J gene TRBJ2-1; a weak D match, TRBD2 (5 bases). The CDR3 contains 14 residues. Between the trimmed V and J ends, which lost 7 bases and 0 bases, there was a span of 11 bases. The V gene's germline CDR1 is SGHDT and CDR2 YYEEEE.

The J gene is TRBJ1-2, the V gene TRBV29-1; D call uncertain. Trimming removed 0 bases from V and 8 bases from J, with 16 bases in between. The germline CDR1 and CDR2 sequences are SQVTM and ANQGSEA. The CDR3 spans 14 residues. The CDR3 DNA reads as TGCAGCGTTGAAGATCTGTTTCCGTCTGGGGGCTACACCTTC. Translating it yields CSVEDLFPSGGYTF.

CDR3 loop: CASSTGRDPSGANVLTF. In nucleotides, the CDR3 is TGCGCCAGCAGCACGGGCAGGGATCCTTCTGGGGCCAACGTCCTGACTTTC. The J gene is TRBJ2-6, the V gene TRBV5-1; possibly TRBD1 for D (5 bases). V was trimmed by 4 bases and J by 1 base, leaving 15 bases between them. Germline V gene sequence: CDR1 SGHRS, CDR2 YFSETQ. The CDR3 sequence is 17 residues long.

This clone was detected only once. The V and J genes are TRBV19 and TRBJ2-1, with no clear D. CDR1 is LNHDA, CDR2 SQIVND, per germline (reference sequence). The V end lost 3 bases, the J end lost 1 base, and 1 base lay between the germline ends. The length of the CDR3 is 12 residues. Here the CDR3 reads CASSMSYNEQFF. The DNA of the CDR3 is TGTGCCAGTAGTATGTCCTACAATGAGCAGTTCTTC.

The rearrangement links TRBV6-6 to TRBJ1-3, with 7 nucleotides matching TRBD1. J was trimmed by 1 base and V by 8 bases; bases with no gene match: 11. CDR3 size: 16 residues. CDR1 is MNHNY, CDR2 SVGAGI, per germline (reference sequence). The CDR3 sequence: CASVKSIQGSGNTIYF. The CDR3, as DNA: TGTGCCAGCGTAAAAAGCATACAGGGGTCTGGAAACACCATATATTTT.

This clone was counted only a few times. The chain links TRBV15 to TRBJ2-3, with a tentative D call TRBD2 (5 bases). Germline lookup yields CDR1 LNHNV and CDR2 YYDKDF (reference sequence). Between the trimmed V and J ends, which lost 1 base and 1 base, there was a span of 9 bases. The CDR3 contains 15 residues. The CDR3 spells CATSRGLARTDTQYF. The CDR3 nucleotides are TGTGCCACCAGCAGAGGGCTAGCCCGCACAGATACGCAGTATTTT. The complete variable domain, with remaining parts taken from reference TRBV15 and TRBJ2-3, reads DAMVIQNPRYQVTQFGKPVTLSCSQTLNHNVMYWYQQKSSQAPKLLFHYYDKDFNNEADTPDNFQSRRPNTSFCFLDIRSPGLGDTAMYLCATSRGLARTDTQYFGPGTRLTVL.

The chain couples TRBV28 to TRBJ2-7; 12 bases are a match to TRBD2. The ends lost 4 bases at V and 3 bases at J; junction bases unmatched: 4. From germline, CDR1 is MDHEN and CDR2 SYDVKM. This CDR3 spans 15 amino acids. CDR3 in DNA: TGTGCCAGCAGTTCACTAGCGGGAGGATACTACGAGCAGTACTTC. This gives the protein CASSSLAGGYYEQYF.

This chain's CDR3 is CASSVSVGGNYEQYF. In nucleotides, the CDR3 is TGTGCCAGCAGCGTATCGGTAGGTGGCAACTACGAGCAGTACTTC. The genes are TRBV9 and TRBJ2-7; D remains unclear. V gave up 1 base and J gave up 3 bases, with 14 bases separating them. CDR3 length equals 15 residues. The V gene's germline CDR1 is SGDLS and CDR2 YYNGEE.

In DNA, the CDR3 is TGTGCCAGCAGATCGACTAGCGGGAGGGCCGTGGATACGCAGTATTTT. Translation: CASRSTSGRAVDTQYF. The genes are TRBV7-9 and TRBJ2-3, with 14 bases that match TRBD2. The CDR3 covers 16 residues. Losses at the gene ends were 6 bases for V and 6 bases for J; bases not matched to a gene: 8. In germline, CDR1 is SEHNR, CDR2 FQNEAQ (reference sequence).

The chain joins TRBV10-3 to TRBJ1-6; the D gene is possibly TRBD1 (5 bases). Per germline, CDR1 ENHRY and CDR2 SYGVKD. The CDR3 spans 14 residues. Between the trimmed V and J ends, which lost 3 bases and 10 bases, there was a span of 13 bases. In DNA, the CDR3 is TGTGCCATCAGTGACGGGGCCTGGAGGTCACCCCTCCACTTT. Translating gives CAISDGAWRSPLHF.

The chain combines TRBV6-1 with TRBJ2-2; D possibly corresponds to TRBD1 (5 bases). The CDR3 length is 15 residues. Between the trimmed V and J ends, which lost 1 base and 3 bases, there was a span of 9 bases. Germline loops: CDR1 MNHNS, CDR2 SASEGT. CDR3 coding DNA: TGTGCCAGCAGTGAAGGGGTAGGGGACACCGGGGAGCTGTTTTTT. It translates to CASSEGVGDTGELFF.

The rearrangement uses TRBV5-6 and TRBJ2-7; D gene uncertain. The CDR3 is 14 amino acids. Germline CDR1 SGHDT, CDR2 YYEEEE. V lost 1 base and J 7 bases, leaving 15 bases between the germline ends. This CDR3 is CASSLWHEVIEQYF. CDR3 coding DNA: TGTGCCAGCAGCTTGTGGCACGAAGTAATAGAGCAGTACTTC.

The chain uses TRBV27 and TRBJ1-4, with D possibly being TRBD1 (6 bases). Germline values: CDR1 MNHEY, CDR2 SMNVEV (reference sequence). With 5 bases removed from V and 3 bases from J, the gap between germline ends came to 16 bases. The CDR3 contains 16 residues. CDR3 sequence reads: CASSRTPRTANEKLFF. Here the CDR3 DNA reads TGTGCCAGCAGTAGAACGCCGCGGACAGCTAATGAAAAACTGTTTTTT.

The CDR3 DNA sequence: TGTGCCAGCAGCTTAGTGCGACAGGGGGCCTCCAATGAGCAGTTCTTC. Residues: CASSLVRQGASNEQFF. The rearrangement joins TRBV11-2 to TRBJ2-1, with 10 bases lining up with TRBD1. The trim removed 1 base at V and 6 bases at J, leaving 6 bases unmatched. Germline CDR1 and CDR2: SGHAT and FQNNGV. The CDR3 is 16 amino acids. Based on the CDR3 plus reference TRBV11-2 and TRBJ2-1, the full variable domain is EAGVAQSPRYKIIEKRQSVAFWCNPISGHATLYWYQQILGQGPKLLIQFQNNGVVDDSQLPKDRFSAERLKGVDSTLKIQPAKLEDSAVYLCASSLVRQGASNEQFFGPGTRLTVL.

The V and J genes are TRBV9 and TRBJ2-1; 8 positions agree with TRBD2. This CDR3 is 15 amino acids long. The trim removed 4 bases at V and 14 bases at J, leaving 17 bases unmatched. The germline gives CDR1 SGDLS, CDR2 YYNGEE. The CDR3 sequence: CASSPRGGSTTHKFF. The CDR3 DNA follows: TGTGCCAGCAGCCCACGGGGGGGGTCTACTACCCATAAGTTCTTC.

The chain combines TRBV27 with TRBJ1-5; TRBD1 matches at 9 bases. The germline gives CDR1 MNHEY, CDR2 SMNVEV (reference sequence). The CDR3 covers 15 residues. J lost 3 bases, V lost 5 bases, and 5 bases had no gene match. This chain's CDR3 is CASSMTGGFNQPQHF. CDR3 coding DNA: TGTGCCAGCAGTATGACAGGGGGGTTCAATCAGCCCCAGCATTTT.

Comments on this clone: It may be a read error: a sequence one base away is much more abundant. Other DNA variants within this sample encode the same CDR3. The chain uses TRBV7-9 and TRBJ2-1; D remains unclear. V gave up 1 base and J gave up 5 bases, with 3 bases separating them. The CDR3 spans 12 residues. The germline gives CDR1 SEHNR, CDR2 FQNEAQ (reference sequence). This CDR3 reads CASSLGNNEQFF. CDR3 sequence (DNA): TGTGCCAGCAGCTTAGGTAACAATGAGCAGTTCTTC.